This T cell receptor (beta chain) was recovered during a study of blood T cell repertoires in COVID-19. Per the original data handling: Amplification from reference gene primers served as the basis for estimated nucleated cell counts. The protocol was immunoSEQ multiplex PCR, while the TCRdb copy is restricted to in-frame clones and leaves out a portion. V and J calls and clone size are given by that table; D and trimming were obtained from the DNA. This table has approximately 150,000 clones, 90% appearing once. The CDR3 runs 13 residues. Trimming removed 2 bases at V and 4 bases at J, with 8 bases between. Germline V gene sequence: CDR1 MNHEY, CDR2 SVGAGI.

The rearrangement links TRBV6-5 to TRBJ1-2; no clear D gene. Sequences were obtained from peripheral blood. This sequence originates from a man aged 55 to 69 with active or convalescent COVID-19. The chain's CDR3 is CASSYVPSYGYTF. CDR3 nucleotide sequence: TGTGCCAGCAGTTACGTACCGAGCTATGGCTACACCTTC.